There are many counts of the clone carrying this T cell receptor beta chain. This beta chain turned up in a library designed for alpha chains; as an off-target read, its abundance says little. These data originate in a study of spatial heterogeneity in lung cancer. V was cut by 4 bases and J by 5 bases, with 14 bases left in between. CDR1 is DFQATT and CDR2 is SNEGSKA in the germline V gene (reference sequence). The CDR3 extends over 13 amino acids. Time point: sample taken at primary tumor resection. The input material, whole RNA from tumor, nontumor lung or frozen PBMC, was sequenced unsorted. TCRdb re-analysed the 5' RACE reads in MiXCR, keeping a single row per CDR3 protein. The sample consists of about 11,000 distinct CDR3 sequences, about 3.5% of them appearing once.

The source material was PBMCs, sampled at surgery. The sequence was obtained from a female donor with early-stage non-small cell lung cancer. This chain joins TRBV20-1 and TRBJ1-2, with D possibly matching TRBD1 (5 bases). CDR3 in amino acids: CSATKRGGYGYTF. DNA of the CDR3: TGCAGTGCTACAAAACGGGGGGGATATGGCTACACCTTC.